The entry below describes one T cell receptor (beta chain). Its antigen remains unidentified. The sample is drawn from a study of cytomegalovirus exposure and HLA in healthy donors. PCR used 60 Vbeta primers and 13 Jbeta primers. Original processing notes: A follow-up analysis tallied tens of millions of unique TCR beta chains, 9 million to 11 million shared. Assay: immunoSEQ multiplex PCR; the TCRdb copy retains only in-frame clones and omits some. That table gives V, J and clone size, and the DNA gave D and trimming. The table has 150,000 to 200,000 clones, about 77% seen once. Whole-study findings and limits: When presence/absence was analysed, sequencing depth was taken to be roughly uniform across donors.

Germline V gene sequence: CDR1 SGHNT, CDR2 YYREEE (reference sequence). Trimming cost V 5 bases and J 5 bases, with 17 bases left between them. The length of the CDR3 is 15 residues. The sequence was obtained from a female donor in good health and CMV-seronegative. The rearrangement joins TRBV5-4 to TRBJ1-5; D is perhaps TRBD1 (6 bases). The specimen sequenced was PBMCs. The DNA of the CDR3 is TGTGCCAGCAGTTTTGTCCCGGGACACGATCAGCCCCAGCATTTT. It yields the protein CASSFVPGHDQPQHF.